The 17 T cell receptor beta chains in this list originate from one sample, sequenced in a study of blood T cell repertoires in COVID-19. Profiled with immunoSEQ multiplex PCR; TCRdb holds only in-frame clones, not every one. This sample has 93,000 or so clones, with roughly 87% found just once. Source material: peripheral blood. The origin of the receptors is a human donor in a cohort sampled during active COVID-19.

This clone is deemed medium-sized (0.01 to 0.1%). The V and J genes are TRBV2 and TRBJ2-3; TRBD2 matches 10 bases. This CDR3 contains 12 residues. The germline V gene encodes CDR1 SNHLY and CDR2 FYNNEI. Trimming at V came to 5 bases and at J to 14 bases, leaving 7 bases not matched to a gene. CDR3 loop: CASSSSSGSLYF. DNA for the CDR3: TGTGCCAGCAGTTCCTCTAGCGGGAGTCTGTATTTT.

The J gene is TRBJ2-7, the V gene TRBV28; 9 nucleotides match TRBD2. This CDR3 is 14 amino acids long. Losses at the gene ends were 2 bases for V and 5 bases for J; bases not matched to a gene: 4. Per the germline V gene, CDR1 is MDHEN and CDR2 is SYDVKM. In DNA, the CDR3 is TGTGCCAGCAGTTTACTAGCGGGAATGGACGAGCAGTACTTC. This sequence encodes CASSLLAGMDEQYF.

The chain combines TRBV7-2 with TRBJ1-3, with D possibly matching TRBD1 (5 bases). CDR1 and CDR2 (germline): SGHTA, FQGNSA. The V end was cut by 1 base, the J end by 0 bases, with 10 bases between. The CDR3 spans 16 residues. CDR3 sequence reads: CASSLVVGPSGNTIYF. The DNA for the CDR3 is TGTGCCAGCAGCTTAGTTGTGGGGCCCTCTGGAAACACCATATATTTT.

This clone was seen a few times. The DNA for the CDR3 is TGTGCCAGCAGCTGGGACAGGGAAGATACGCAGTATTTT. Protein sequence: CASSWDREDTQYF. The J gene is TRBJ2-3, the V gene TRBV5-8; 9 positions match TRBD1. Trimming cost V 3 bases and J 5 bases; bases outside gene matches: 1. Per the germline V gene, CDR1 is SGHTS and CDR2 is YDEGEE. CDR3 length: 13 amino acids.

This clone appeared a few times. The chain couples TRBV5-1 to TRBJ2-3; 7 bases fit TRBD1. Germline CDR1 is SGHRS and CDR2 is YFSETQ. Trimming cost V 5 bases and J 1 base; bases outside gene matches: 4. This CDR3 region has 14 residues. The CDR3 loop is CASRGQGGTDTQYF. CDR3 nucleotide sequence: TGCGCCAGCAGGGGGCAGGGGGGCACAGATACGCAGTATTTT.

The chain carries TRBV27 and TRBJ1-5; perhaps TRBD1 as D (5 bases). V was shortened by 5 bases and J by 2 bases, with 13 bases between the two germline ends. The CDR3 spans 15 residues. Germline CDR1 and CDR2: MNHEY and SMNVEV (reference sequence). The CDR3 DNA reads as TGTGCCAGCAGTCTGGACACACCCTGCAATCAGCCCCAGCATTTT. As protein: CASSLDTPCNQPQHF.

This chain connects TRBV6-5 to TRBJ2-7, with D unclear. CDR3 length: 13 residues. The V gene's germline CDR1 is MNHEY and CDR2 SVGAGI. V lost 0 bases, J lost 3 bases, and 6 bases lay in between. The DNA for the CDR3 is TGTGCCAGCAGTTACTCGACAAGCTACGAGCAGTACTTC. Translation gives CASSYSTSYEQYF.

This clone has a single count. The V and J genes are TRBV2 and TRBJ1-4; TRBD1 aligns across 7 bases. V shed 3 bases, J shed 4 bases, and the junction held 8 bases outside the gene matches. Germline V gene sequence: CDR1 SNHLY, CDR2 FYNNEI. There are 16 residues in the CDR3. The CDR3 region is CASSEGPGQHNEKLFF. The CDR3 nucleotides read TGTGCCAGCAGTGAGGGTCCGGGACAGCATAATGAAAAACTGTTTTTT.

In its sample, this clone was seen a few times. The CDR3 reads CASSSGQGYEQYF. DNA for the CDR3: TGTGCCAGCAGCTCAGGACAGGGCTACGAGCAGTACTTC. This chain connects TRBV5-4 to TRBJ2-7; 8 positions match TRBD1. CDR1 SGHNT and CDR2 YYREEE come from the germline V gene (reference sequence). The CDR3 contains 13 residues. After removal of 3 bases from V and 3 bases from J, the junction contained 2 bases not matched to a gene.

This rearrangement joins TRBV9 to TRBJ1-3; TRBD1 matches 7 bases. The CDR3 spans 16 residues. The V and J ends lost 3 bases and 1 base, in that order; junction bases with no gene match: 7. CDR1 SGDLS and CDR2 YYNGEE come from the germline V gene. The CDR3 protein is CASSGFETGSGNTIYF. CDR3 bases: TGTGCCAGCAGCGGATTCGAGACAGGGTCTGGAAACACCATATATTTT.

This clone was detected once. This rearrangement joins TRBV28 to TRBJ1-4; 8 bases map to TRBD1. V lost 4 bases to trimming and J lost 5 bases; unmatched junction nucleotides: 6. Germline CDR1 reads MDHEN; CDR2 reads SYDVKM. CDR3 length: 15 residues. CDR3 amino acids: CASSSRDRKNEKLFF. The CDR3 DNA is TGTGCCAGCAGTTCAAGGGACAGGAAAAATGAAAAACTGTTTTTT. Filled out from reference TRBV28 and TRBJ1-4, the complete variable domain reads DVKVTQSSRYLVKRTGEKVFLECVQDMDHENMFWYRQDPGLGLRLIYFSYDVKMKEKGDIPEGYSVSREKKERFSLILESASTNQTSMYLCASSSRDRKNEKLFFGSGTQLSVL.

The chain recombines TRBV28 with TRBJ1-1, with 7 nucleotides matching TRBD1. CDR1 is MDHEN and CDR2 is SYDVKM in the germline V gene. The V and J ends lost 3 bases and 5 bases, in that order; junction bases with no gene match: 12. The length of the CDR3 is 16 residues. The CDR3 loop is CASSFFAQGTRTEAFF. In DNA form, the CDR3 reads TGTGCCAGCAGTTTCTTCGCACAGGGGACGAGAACTGAAGCTTTCTTT. The complete variable domain, with remaining parts taken from reference TRBV28 and TRBJ1-1, reads DVKVTQSSRYLVKRTGEKVFLECVQDMDHENMFWYRQDPGLGLRLIYFSYDVKMKEKGDIPEGYSVSREKKERFSLILESASTNQTSMYLCASSFFAQGTRTEAFFGQGTRLTVV.

The rearrangement joins TRBV5-6 to TRBJ1-2; the D gene is possibly TRBD1 (5 bases). The CDR3 has 13 amino acids. The germline V and J ends were trimmed by 4 bases and 0 bases, with 7 bases remaining between them. The germline V gene encodes CDR1 SGHDT and CDR2 YYEEEE. The CDR3 DNA follows: TGTGCCAGCAGCGGGGACTCTAACTATGGCTACACCTTC. Encoded protein: CASSGDSNYGYTF.

Only a few counts were recorded for this clone. The V and J genes are TRBV19 and TRBJ2-1, with 10 bases aligning to TRBD2. Per the germline V gene, CDR1 is LNHDA and CDR2 is SQIVND (reference sequence). The CDR3 is 15 amino acids. Trimming at V came to 7 bases and at J to 5 bases, leaving 8 bases not matched to a gene. CDR3 nucleotide sequence: TGTGCCAGTACCCCAAGCGGGAGGGCTGACAATGAGCAGTTCTTC. Translating gives CASTPSGRADNEQFF.

The rearrangement uses TRBV6-5 and TRBJ2-5, with a weak D call TRBD1 (5 bases). The V gene's germline CDR1 is MNHEY and CDR2 SVGAGI. The CDR3 has 15 amino acids. The V and J ends lost 2 bases and 0 bases respectively, with 10 bases between them. The CDR3 spells CASSYQGSYQETQYF. CDR3 bases: TGTGCCAGCAGTTACCAGGGTTCGTACCAAGAGACCCAGTACTTC.

The chain combines TRBV3-1 (or the pseudogene TRBV3-2) with TRBJ2-7, with TRBD2 identical over 10 bases. The J segment lost 0 bases and the V segment lost 1 base, leaving 3 bases of the junction unmatched. Germline loops: CDR1 LGHDT, CDR2 YNNKEL (reference sequence). The CDR3 is 16 residues long. This CDR3 reads CASSQAQREGSYEQYF. In DNA, the CDR3 is TGTGCCAGCAGCCAAGCTCAGCGGGAGGGCTCCTACGAGCAGTACTTC.

The rearrangement joins TRBV6-5 to TRBJ2-6; no clear D gene. Trimming removed 6 bases at V and 0 bases at J, with 6 bases between. The germline V gene has CDR1 MNHEY and CDR2 SVGAGI. The CDR3 loop spans 14 amino acids. The CDR3, as DNA: TGTGCCAGCAGACAGCACTCTGGGGCCAACGTCCTGACTTTC. Amino acids: CASRQHSGANVLTF.